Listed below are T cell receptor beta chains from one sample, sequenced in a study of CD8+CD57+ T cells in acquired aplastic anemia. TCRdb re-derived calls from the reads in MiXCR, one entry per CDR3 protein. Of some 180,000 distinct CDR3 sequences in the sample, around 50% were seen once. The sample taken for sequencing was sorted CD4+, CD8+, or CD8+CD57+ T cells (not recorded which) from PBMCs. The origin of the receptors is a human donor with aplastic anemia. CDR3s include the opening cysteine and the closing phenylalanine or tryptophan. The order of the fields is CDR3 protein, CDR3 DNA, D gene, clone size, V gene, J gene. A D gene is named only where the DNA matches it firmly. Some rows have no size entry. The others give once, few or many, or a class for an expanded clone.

CASSLGLLTDTQYF	TGTGCCAGCAGCCTTGGACTCCTCACAGATACGCAGTATTTT	NA	NA	TRBV6-1	TRBJ2-3
CASSQGLGPLHGNEQFF	TGTGCCAGCAGCCAAGGTCTAGGGCCTTTACACGGCAATGAGCAGTTCTTC	NA	NA	TRBV25-1	TRBJ2-1
CSAKAEQGGGYTF	TGCAGTGCCAAAGCCGAACAGGGGGGAGGCTACACCTTC	TRBD1	NA	TRBV20-1	TRBJ1-2
CATSAEVSAEQFF	TGTGCCACCAGTGCTGAGGTGTCGGCTGAGCAGTTCTTC	NA	NA	TRBV24-1	TRBJ2-1
CASSLILSGPYEQYF	TGTGCCAGCAGCTTAATCCTCAGCGGACCCTACGAGCAGTACTTC	NA	NA	TRBV7-2	TRBJ2-7
CSALAGGRGTQYF	TGCAGTGCCCTAGCGGGGGGGCGGGGTACGCAGTATTTT	TRBD2	many	TRBV20-1	TRBJ2-3
CASSTGELFF	TGCGCCAGCAGTACCGGGGAGCTGTTTTTT	NA	few	TRBV10-1	TRBJ2-2
CSARWGGGRYEQYF	TGCAGTGCTAGGTGGGGCGGGGGGCGTTACGAGCAGTACTTC	TRBD2	NA	TRBV20-1	TRBJ2-7
CASSSLAGVNTDTQYF	TGTGCCAGCAGCTCCCTAGCGGGGGTTAACACAGATACGCAGTATTTT	TRBD2	many	TRBV7-2	TRBJ2-3
CSARSDGSYEQYF	TGCAGTGCTCGTTCGGACGGATCCTACGAGCAGTACTTC	NA	NA	TRBV20-1	TRBJ2-7
CSAWYREDTEAFF	TGCAGTGCTTGGTACAGGGAGGACACTGAAGCTTTCTTT	NA	many	TRBV20-1	TRBJ1-1
CASSLGAPNSLEFF	TGCGCCAGCAGCTTGGGGGCCCCCAACTCGCTGGAGTTCTTC	NA	many	TRBV5-1	TRBJ2-1
CAWDNPRGTGYTF	TGTGCCTGGGATAACCCCAGGGGTACTGGCTACACCTTC	NA	NA	TRBV30	TRBJ1-2
CASSEGKGFSTRLMDEQYF	TGTGCCAGCAGTGAAGGTAAAGGGTTTTCAACCCGACTGATGGACGAGCAGTACTTC	NA	NA	TRBV6-1	TRBJ2-7
CASSDLRERSYEQYF	TGCGCCAGCAGTGACCTGCGGGAGCGGTCCTACGAGCAGTACTTC	TRBD2	NA	TRBV10-2	TRBJ2-7
CASSYSSPDTQYF	TGTGCCAGCAGTTACTCGTCCCCAGATACGCAGTATTTT	NA	many	TRBV6-2/TRBV6-3	TRBJ2-3
CATSDFSLLEANEKLFF	TGTGCCACCAGTGATTTTAGTCTCCTAGAGGCTAATGAGAAACTGTTTTTT	NA	NA	TRBV24-1	TRBJ1-4
CASSTQTGDAAGYTF	TGTGCCAGCAGCACGCAGACAGGGGACGCAGCTGGCTACACCTTC	TRBD1	NA	TRBV7-2	TRBJ1-2